The 9 T cell receptor beta chains below were found in one sample sequenced in a study of blood T cells in healthy people across ages. Through a sample-barcoded 5' primer and a J-beta primer mix, a second PCR was run for roughly 6 to 11 cycles. TCRdb reprocessed the 5' RACE reads via MiXCR and lists one record per CDR3 protein. The sample has over 950,000 distinct CDR3 sequences, just over 50% seen once; the top ten hold 20% to 25%. The material sequenced was blood. The receptor set was obtained from a woman in her sixties in good health.

V is TRBV20-1 and J is TRBJ2-1; 11 positions match TRBD2. CDR1 DFQATT and CDR2 SNEGSKA come from the germline V gene (reference sequence). This CDR3 is 15 amino acids long. Trimming at V came to 1 base and at J to 7 bases, leaving 6 bases not matched to a gene. The CDR3 region has the DNA TGCAGTGCTAGAGGCGAGACTAGCGGGACTAATGAGCAGTTCTTC. It is translated as CSARGETSGTNEQFF.

This clonotype turned up a few times. The chain carries TRBV7-2 and TRBJ2-1; D could derive from TRBD1 or TRBD2 (6 bases each). The CDR3 has 16 residues. Germline V gene lookup returns CDR1 SGHTA and CDR2 FQGNSA. V was clipped by 6 bases and J by 5 bases, with 20 bases between them. The DNA for the CDR3 is TGTGCCAGCAGGGAACGGGGGCACCTAAGAGACAATGAGCAGTTCTTC. This gives the protein CASRERGHLRDNEQFF.

V and J are TRBV28 and TRBJ2-1; D unresolved. The CDR3 is 12 amino acids. The V and J ends lost 5 bases and 6 bases respectively, with 8 bases between them. Germline CDR1 and CDR2: MDHEN and SYDVKM. CDR3 DNA: TGTGCCAGCAGTGGGTCGACCAATGAGCAGTTCTTC. It translates to CASSGSTNEQFF.

V and J are TRBV15 and TRBJ2-5; D is perhaps TRBD1 or TRBD2 (5 bases each). The V end was cut by 5 bases, the J end by 1 base, with 17 bases between. The germline gives CDR1 LNHNV, CDR2 YYDKDF (reference sequence). The CDR3 sequence is 16 residues long. CDR3 DNA: TGTGCCACCAGCGGTCACATAGGGACGGGCCAAGAGACCCAGTACTTC. This codes for CATSGHIGTGQETQYF.

The table lists this clonotype with many counts. The rearrangement links TRBV4-1 to TRBJ2-7, with D possibly being TRBD1 or TRBD2 (5 bases each). The CDR3 length is 15 residues. Trimming removed 1 base at V and 5 bases at J, with 15 bases between. CDR1 is MGHRA, CDR2 YSYEKL, per germline. The CDR3 region is CASSQGGSGVHEQYF. DNA for the CDR3: TGCGCCAGCAGCCAAGGGGGGAGTGGGGTCCACGAGCAGTACTTC.

The chain links TRBV5-1 to TRBJ1-1; D not certain. This CDR3 is 12 amino acids long. CDR1 and CDR2 (germline): SGHRS, YFSETQ. V dropped 1 base and J dropped 5 bases, with 6 bases sitting between them. CDR3 nucleotides: TGCGCCAGCAGCTTGAGTCAGACTGAAGCTTTCTTT. Protein: CASSLSQTEAFF.

This sequence joins TRBV20-1 and TRBJ2-5; D perhaps matches TRBD1 (5 bases). The assigned J gene may be wrong: the sequence end matches TRBJ2-4 better. CDR1 and CDR2 from the germline V gene are DFQATT and SNEGSKA (reference sequence). CDR3 length: 12 amino acids. CDR3 nucleotides: TGCAGTGCTCCCTCAGGGTGGAACATTCAGTACTTC. The encoded protein is CSAPSGWNIQYF.

V is TRBV3-1 and J is TRBJ2-5, with D possibly being TRBD2 (6 bases). Trimming left V 2 bases short and J 0 bases short, with 10 bases between. The germline CDR1 and CDR2 sequences are LGHDT and YNNKEL (reference sequence). The CDR3 has 15 residues. CDR3 sequence reads: CASSQSAGNQETQYF. The CDR3 DNA sequence: TGTGCCAGCAGCCAATCGGCGGGGAACCAAGAGACCCAGTACTTC.

This chain connects TRBV29-1 to TRBJ2-7; D tentatively reads TRBD1 or TRBD2 (5 bases each). Germline CDR1 SQVTM, CDR2 ANQGSEA. Trimming cost V 7 bases and J 3 bases, with 16 bases left between them. There are 13 residues in the CDR3. In DNA form, the CDR3 reads TGCAGCGCCGCCGGGGCCCGGGGCTACGAGCAGTACTTC. Protein sequence: CSAAGARGYEQYF.